This T cell receptor (beta chain) derives from a study of blood T cells in healthy people across ages. A word on this clonotype: No antigen is known for it.

Germline values: CDR1 SGHTA, CDR2 FQGTGA. V lost 1 base and J lost 4, with 19 bases in between. The CDR3 is 17 amino acids. Findings and limits, study-wide: Both naive CD4+ cell counts and diversity were greater in long-lived donors than in aged donors.

Alongside a J-beta primer mix, a sample-barcoded 5' primer served in a second PCR lasting roughly 6 to 11 cycles. TCRdb independently ran MiXCR on the 5' RACE reads; one entry per CDR3 protein. Of about 780,000 distinct CDR3 sequences detected, roughly 25% appear once; the ten largest clones hold less than 3.5%. These same records also appear under a second study, on T cells of mothers and their children. Turning to that study: Sample barcodes and 2-4 random nucleotides came from the second PCR's M1S primer.

The sequence was collected from a boy younger than 18 in good health. The rearrangement joins TRBV7-3 to TRBJ2-5, with a possible D match to TRBD1 (6 bases). Source material: blood. CDR3 protein: CASSLNAQTGSGETQYF. DNA for the CDR3: TGTGCCAGCAGCTTAAACGCCCAGACAGGTTCGGGAGAGACCCAGTACTTC.